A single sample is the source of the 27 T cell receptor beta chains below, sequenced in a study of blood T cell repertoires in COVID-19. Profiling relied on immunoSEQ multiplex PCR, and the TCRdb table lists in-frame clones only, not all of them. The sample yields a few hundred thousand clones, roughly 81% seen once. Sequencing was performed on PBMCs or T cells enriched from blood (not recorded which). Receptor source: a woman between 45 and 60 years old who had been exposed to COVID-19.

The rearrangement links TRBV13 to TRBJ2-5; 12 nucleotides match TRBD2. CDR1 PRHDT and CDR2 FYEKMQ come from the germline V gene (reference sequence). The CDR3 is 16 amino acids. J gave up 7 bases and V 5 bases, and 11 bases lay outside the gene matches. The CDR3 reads CASSQGLAGPRGTQYF. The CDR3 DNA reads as TGTGCCAGCAGCCAAGGACTAGCGGGGCCCAGGGGGACCCAGTACTTC.

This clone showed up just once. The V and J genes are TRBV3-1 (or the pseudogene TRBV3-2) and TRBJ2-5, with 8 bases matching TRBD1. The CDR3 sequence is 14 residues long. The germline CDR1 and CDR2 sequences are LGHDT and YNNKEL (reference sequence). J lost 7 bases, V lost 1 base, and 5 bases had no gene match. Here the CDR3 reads CASSQGTGLGTQYF. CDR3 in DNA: TGTGCCAGCAGCCAAGGGACAGGGTTAGGGACCCAGTACTTC.

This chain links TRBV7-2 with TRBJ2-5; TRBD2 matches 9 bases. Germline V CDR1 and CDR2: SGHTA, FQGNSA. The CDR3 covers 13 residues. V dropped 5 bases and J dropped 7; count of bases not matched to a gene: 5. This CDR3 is CASSPGLAGTQYF. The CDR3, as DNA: TGTGCCAGCAGCCCGGGACTAGCCGGGACCCAGTACTTC.

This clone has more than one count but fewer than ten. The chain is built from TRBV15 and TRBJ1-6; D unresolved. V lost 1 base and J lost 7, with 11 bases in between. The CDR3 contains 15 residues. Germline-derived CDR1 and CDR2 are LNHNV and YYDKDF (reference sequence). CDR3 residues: CATSRGAGENSPLHF. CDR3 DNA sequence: TGTGCCACCAGCAGAGGAGCAGGTGAGAATTCACCCCTCCACTTT.

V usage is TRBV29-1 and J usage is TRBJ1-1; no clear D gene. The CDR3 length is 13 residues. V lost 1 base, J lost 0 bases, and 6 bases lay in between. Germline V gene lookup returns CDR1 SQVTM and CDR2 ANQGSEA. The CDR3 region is CSVEVPMNTEAFF. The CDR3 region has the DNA TGCAGCGTTGAAGTTCCAATGAACACTGAAGCTTTCTTT.

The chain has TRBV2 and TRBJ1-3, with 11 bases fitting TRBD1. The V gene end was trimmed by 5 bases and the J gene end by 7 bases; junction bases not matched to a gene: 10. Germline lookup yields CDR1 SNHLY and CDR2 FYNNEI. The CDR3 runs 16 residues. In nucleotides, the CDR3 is TGTGCCAGCAGTTATTCCGGGACAGGGGGTAGCAACACCATATATTTT. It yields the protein CASSYSGTGGSNTIYF.

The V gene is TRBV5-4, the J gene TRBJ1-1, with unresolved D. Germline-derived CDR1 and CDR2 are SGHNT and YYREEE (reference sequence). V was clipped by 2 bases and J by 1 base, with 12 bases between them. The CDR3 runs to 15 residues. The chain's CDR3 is CASSLGLGRNTEAFF. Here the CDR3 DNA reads TGTGCCAGCAGCTTAGGACTGGGTAGGAACACTGAAGCTTTCTTT.

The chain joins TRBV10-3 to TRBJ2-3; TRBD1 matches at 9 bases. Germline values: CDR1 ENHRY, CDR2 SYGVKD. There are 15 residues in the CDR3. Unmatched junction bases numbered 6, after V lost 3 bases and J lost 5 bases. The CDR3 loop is CAISDRTGVRDTQYF. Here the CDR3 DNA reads TGTGCCATCAGTGACCGGACAGGGGTTAGAGATACGCAGTATTTT.

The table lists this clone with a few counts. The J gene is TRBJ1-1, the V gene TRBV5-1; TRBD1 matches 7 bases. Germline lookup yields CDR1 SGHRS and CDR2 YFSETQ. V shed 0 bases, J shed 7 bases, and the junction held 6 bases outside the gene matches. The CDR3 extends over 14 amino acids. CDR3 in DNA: TGCGCCAGCAGCTTGGCCCGAGGGGGCGGTGAAGCTTTCTTT. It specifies CASSLARGGGEAFF.

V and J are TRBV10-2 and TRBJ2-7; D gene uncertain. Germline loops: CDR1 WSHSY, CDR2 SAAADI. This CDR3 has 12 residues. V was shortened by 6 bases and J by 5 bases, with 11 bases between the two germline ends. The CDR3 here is CASSPQTHEQYF. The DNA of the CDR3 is TGCGCCAGCAGCCCTCAGACTCACGAGCAGTACTTC.

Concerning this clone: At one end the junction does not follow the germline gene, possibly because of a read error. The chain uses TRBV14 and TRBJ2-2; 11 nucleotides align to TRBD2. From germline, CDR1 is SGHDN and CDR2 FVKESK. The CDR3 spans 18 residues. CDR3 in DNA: TGTGCCAGCAGCCCTCGCCTAGCGGGGGGCCGCTACACCGGGGGGCTGTTTTTT. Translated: CASSPRLAGGRYTGGLFF.

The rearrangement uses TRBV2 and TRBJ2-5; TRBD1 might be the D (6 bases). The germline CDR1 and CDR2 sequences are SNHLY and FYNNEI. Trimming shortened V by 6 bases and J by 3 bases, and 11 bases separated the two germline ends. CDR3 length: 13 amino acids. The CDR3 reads CASRWTVEETQYF. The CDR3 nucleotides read TGTGCCAGCAGGTGGACAGTGGAAGAGACCCAGTACTTC.

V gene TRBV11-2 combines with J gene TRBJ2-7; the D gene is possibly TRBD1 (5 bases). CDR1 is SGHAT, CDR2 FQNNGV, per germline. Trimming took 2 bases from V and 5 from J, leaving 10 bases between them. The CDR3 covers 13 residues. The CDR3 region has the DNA TGTGCCAGCAGCTTAAGCAGGGTCCACGAGCAGTACTTC. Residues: CASSLSRVHEQYF.

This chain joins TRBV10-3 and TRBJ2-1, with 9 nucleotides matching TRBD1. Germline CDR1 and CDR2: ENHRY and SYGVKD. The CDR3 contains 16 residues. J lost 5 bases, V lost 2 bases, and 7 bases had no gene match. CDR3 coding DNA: TGTGCCATCAGTGAGGCGACCGGGACAGGGAACAATGAGCAGTTCTTC. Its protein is CAISEATGTGNNEQFF.

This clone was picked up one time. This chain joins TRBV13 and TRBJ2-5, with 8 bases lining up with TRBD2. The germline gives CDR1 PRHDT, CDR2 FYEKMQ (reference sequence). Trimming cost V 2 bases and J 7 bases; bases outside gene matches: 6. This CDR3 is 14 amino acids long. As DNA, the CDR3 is TGTGCCAGCAGCTTAAGCGGTGCGGGGGGGACCCAGTACTTC. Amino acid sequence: CASSLSGAGGTQYF.

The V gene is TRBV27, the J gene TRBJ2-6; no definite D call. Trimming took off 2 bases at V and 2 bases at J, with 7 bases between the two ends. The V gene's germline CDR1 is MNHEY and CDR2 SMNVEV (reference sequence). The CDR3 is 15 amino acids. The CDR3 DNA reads TGTGCCAGCAGTTTAGGTTTAGCTGGGGCCAACGTCCTGACTTTC. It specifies CASSLGLAGANVLTF.

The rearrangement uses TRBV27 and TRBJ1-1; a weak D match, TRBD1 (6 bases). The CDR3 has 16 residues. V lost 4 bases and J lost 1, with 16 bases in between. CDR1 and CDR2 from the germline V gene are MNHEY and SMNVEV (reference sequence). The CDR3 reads CASSSPGGQGNTEAFF. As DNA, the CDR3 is TGTGCCAGCAGTTCCCCCGGGGGGCAGGGGAACACTGAAGCTTTCTTT.

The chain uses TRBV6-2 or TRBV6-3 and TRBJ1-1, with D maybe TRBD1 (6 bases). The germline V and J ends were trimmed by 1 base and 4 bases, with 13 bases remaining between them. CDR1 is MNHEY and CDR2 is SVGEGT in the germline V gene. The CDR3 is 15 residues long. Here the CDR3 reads CASSYLGGARTEAFF. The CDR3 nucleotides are TGTGCCAGCAGTTACTTAGGGGGGGCGCGCACTGAAGCTTTCTTT.

CDR3 residues: CASSLGREANYGYTF. CDR3 sequence (DNA): TGTGCCAGCAGCTTGGGACGGGAAGCTAACTATGGCTACACCTTC. The J gene is TRBJ1-2, the V gene TRBV5-8; no reliable D call. V lost 0 bases and J lost 0, with 9 bases in between. The CDR3 covers 15 residues. Germline CDR1 SGHTS, CDR2 YDEGEE.

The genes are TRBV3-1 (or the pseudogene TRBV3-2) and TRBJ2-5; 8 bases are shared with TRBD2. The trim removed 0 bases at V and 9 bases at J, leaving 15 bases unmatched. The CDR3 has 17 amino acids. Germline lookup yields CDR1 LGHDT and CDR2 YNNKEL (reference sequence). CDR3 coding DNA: TGTGCCAGCAGCCAAGAGTTTTTGCGGGGGGTCTCGGGAGCCCAGTACTTC. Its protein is CASSQEFLRGVSGAQYF.

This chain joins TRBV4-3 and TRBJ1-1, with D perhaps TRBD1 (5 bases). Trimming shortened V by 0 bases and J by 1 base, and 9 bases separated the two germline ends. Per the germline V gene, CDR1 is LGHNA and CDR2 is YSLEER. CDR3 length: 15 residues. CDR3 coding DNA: TGCGCCAGCAGCCAAGATCGGAGGGGGAACACTGAAGCTTTCTTT. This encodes CASSQDRRGNTEAFF.

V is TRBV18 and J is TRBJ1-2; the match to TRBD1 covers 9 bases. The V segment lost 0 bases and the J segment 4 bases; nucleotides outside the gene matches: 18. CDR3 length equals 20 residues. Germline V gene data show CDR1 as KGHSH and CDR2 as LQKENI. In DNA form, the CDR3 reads TGTGCCAGCTCACCACCTCTGGGATTCGGGACAGGGATGGGGAGCTATGGCTACACCTTC. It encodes CASSPPLGFGTGMGSYGYTF.

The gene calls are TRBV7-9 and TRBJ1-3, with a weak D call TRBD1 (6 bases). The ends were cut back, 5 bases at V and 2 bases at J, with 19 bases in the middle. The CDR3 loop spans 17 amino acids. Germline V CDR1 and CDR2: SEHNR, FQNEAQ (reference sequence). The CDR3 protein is CASSRGYGGATGNTIYF. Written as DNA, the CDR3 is TGTGCCAGCAGCAGGGGATATGGGGGCGCAACTGGAAACACCATATATTTT.

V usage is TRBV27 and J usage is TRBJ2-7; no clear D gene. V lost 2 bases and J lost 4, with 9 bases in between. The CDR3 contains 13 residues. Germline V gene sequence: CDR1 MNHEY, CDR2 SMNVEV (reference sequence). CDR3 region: CASSLRQAYEQYF. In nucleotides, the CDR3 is TGTGCCAGCAGTTTACGGCAGGCTTACGAGCAGTACTTC.

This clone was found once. For the CDR3, the DNA is TGTGCCAGCAGCTTGGCCGGCGGTGTGGGCAATCAGCCCCAGCATTTT. Its protein is CASSLAGGVGNQPQHF. The V gene is TRBV5-6, the J gene TRBJ1-5; D ambiguous. V was trimmed by 0 bases and J by 2 bases, leaving 12 bases between them. This CDR3 contains 16 residues. CDR1 is SGHDT, CDR2 YYEEEE, per germline.

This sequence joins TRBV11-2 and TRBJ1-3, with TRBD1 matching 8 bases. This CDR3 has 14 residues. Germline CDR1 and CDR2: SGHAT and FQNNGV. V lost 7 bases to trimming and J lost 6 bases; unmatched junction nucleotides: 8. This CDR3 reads CASTKTGVENTIYF. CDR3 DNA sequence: TGTGCCAGCACCAAGACAGGGGTTGAAAACACCATATATTTT.

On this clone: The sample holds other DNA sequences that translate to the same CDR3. CDR3 sequence: CASSLRGLNTEAFF. In DNA, the CDR3 is TGTGCCAGCAGTTTAAGGGGCTTGAACACTGAAGCTTTCTTT. The J gene is TRBJ1-1, the V gene TRBV27; possibly TRBD1 for D (5 bases). Trimming removed 2 bases at V and 0 bases at J, with 7 bases between. The CDR3 is 14 residues long. Germline values: CDR1 MNHEY, CDR2 SMNVEV (reference sequence).